The clone carrying this T cell receptor (beta chain) occurred many times. The antigen remains unidentified. These data originate in a study of T cells in Graves' hyperthyroidism and ophthalmopathy. Findings of the study overall: Researchers found most expanded thyroid clonotypes above 0.001 in blood as well. Progression to ophthalmopathy was predicted a median of 6.5 months early.

J lost 6 bases, V lost 5 bases, and 9 bases had no gene match. Germline lookup yields CDR1 SGHAT and CDR2 FQNNGV. The CDR3 extends over 16 amino acids. The hyperthyroidism was newly diagnosed and had lasted under 2 months; the patients were aged 18 to 65. Patients showing uncontrolled infection, other autoimmune disease, pregnancy or lactation were ineligible. TCR beta CDR3 regions were amplified from RNA transcripts. During a first-round RT-PCR of the TCR CDR3, the HTBI primer set was used. MiXCR, run by TCRdb on the multiplex PCR reads, gives a single entry per CDR3 protein. Here the sample spans about 620,000 distinct CDR3 sequences, about 17% being singletons.

The source is a young woman with Graves' hyperthyroidism. The genes are TRBV11-2 and TRBJ2-4; TRBD2 matches at 11 bases. The specimen was blood. The DNA of the CDR3 is TGTGCCAGCAGCCCCGCTGGGACTAGCGGACCAAACATTCAGTACTTC. This translates into CASSPAGTSGPNIQYF. The full variable domain, rest sourced from reference TRBV11-2 and TRBJ2-4, is EAGVAQSPRYKIIEKRQSVAFWCNPISGHATLYWYQQILGQGPKLLIQFQNNGVVDDSQLPKDRFSAERLKGVDSTLKIQPAKLEDSAVYLCASSPAGTSGPNIQYFGAGTRLSVL.